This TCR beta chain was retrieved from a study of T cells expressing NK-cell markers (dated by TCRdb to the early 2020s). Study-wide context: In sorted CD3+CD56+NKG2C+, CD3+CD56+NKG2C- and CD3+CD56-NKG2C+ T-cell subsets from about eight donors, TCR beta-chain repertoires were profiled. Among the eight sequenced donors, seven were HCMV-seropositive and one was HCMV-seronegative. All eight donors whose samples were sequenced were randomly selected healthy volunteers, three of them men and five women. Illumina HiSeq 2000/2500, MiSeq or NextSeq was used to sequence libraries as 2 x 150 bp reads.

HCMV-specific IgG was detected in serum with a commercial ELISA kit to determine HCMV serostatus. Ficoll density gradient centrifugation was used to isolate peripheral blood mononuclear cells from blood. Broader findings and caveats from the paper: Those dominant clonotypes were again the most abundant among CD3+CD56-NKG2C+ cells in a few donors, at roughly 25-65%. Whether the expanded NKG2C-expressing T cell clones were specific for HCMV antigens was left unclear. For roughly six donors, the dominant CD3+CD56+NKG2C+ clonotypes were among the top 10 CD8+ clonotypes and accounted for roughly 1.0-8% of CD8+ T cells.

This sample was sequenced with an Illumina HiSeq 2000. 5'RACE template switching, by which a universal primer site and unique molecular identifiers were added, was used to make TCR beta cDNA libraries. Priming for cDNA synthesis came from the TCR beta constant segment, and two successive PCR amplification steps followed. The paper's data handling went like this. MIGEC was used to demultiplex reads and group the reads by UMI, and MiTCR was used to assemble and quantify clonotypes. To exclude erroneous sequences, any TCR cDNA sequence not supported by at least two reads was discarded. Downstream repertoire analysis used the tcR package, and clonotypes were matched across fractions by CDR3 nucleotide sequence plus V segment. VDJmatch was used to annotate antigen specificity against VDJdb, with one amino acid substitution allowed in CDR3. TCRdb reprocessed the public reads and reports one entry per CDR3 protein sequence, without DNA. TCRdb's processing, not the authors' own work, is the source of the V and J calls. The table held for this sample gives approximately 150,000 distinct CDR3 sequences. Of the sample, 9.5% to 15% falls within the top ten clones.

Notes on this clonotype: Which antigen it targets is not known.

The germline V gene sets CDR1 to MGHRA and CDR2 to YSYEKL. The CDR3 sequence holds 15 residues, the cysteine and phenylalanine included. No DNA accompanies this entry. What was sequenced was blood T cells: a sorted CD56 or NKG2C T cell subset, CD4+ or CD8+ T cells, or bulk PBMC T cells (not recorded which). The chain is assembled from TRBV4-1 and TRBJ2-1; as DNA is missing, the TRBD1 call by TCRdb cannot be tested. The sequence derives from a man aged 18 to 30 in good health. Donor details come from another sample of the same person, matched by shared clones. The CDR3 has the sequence CASSQEGQGANEQFF.